Listed below are T cell receptor beta chains from one sample, sequenced in a study of shared clonotypes between healthy human individuals. Here immunoSEQ multiplex PCR was the method, and the copy in TCRdb shows in-frame clones only, minus some. The sample shows some 1 million clones, about 76% of them seen only once. Source material: memory CD4+ T cells sorted from blood. Source of these receptors: a young man in good health. CDR3s include the opening cysteine and the closing phenylalanine or tryptophan. The order of the fields is J gene, V gene, CDR3 protein.

>TRBJ2-7|TRBV2
CASTQGPRSEQYF
>TRBJ2-1|TRBV30
CAWSVQVYNGQFF
>TRBJ1-1|TRBV4-3
CASSDVGVNTEAFF
>TRBJ1-1|TRBV2
CASRAHLMNTEAFF
>TRBJ2-5|TRBV11-2
CASSPSGRAQETQYF
>TRBJ1-1|TRBV18
CASSPSPQGAEAFF
>TRBJ2-5|TRBV15
CATSRDRVETQYF
>TRBJ1-2|TRBV6-1
CASSDTNYGYTF
>TRBJ2-5|TRBV7-2
CASSRGWGETQYF
>TRBJ1-6|TRBV10-3
CAISAVGNNSPLHF
>TRBJ1-3|TRBV11-2
CASSMTQPNTIYF
>TRBJ1-4|TRBV28
CASSPGAALDEKLFF
>TRBJ2-7|TRBV6-6
CASSYSGTGGYEQYF
>TRBJ2-5|TRBV28
CASSRWGLAGLGQETQYF
>TRBJ2-2|TRBV11-2
CASSLTGKTGELFF
>TRBJ2-1|TRBV18
CASSPDSLEQFF
>TRBJ2-7|TRBV10-3
CAIGPRSDSDEQYF
>TRBJ2-7|TRBV9
CASSVGQGTPYEQYF
>TRBJ2-1|TRBV5-1
CASSLGLARNEQFF
>TRBJ2-1|TRBV7-2
CASSYRGDEQFF
>TRBJ1-2|TRBV5-1
CASSPGTGSYGYTF
>TRBJ2-1|TRBV20-1
CSAIRLDEQFF
>TRBJ1-6|TRBV10-2
CASSDLTVSPLHF
>TRBJ2-5|TRBV29-1
CSVESAGTQYF
>TRBJ2-7|TRBV6-1
CAISDNTRHYEQYF
>TRBJ2-7|TRBV28
CASTTSRAEGQYF
>TRBJ2-7|TRBV2
CASTNSGGTYEQYF
>TRBJ2-1|TRBV10-3
CAIRAGTSGGNEQFF
>TRBJ1-1|TRBV5-1
CASSSRPPGVPGNTEAFF
>TRBJ1-4|TRBV20-1
CSARRNEKLFF
>TRBJ2-1|TRBV15
CATSKGTNEQFF